This TCR beta chain came from a study of early T cells in non-severe SARS-CoV-2 infection. About the study: The authors sequenced bulk RNA from unsorted whole blood, leaving chains unpaired.

From germline, CDR1 is MNHEY and CDR2 SVGAGI. Trimming took 6 bases from V and 0 from J, leaving 11 bases between them. CDR3 size: 15 residues. MiXCR, applied by TCRdb to the 5' RACE reads, yields one record per CDR3 protein. The sample contains some 33,000 distinct CDR3 sequences, approximately 5.3% of which appear only once. This clonotype was counted at least ten times. The chain employs TRBV6-5 and TRBJ2-2, with D perhaps given as TRBD1 or TRBD2 (5 bases each). The TCR originated in an adult who was a healthcare worker with PCR-confirmed SARS-CoV-2 infection or an uninfected control (not recorded which). The specimen was whole blood. This chain's CDR3 is CASSLVGPNTGELFF. CDR3 in DNA: TGTGCCAGCAGCCTAGTGGGACCGAACACCGGGGAGCTGTTTTTT.